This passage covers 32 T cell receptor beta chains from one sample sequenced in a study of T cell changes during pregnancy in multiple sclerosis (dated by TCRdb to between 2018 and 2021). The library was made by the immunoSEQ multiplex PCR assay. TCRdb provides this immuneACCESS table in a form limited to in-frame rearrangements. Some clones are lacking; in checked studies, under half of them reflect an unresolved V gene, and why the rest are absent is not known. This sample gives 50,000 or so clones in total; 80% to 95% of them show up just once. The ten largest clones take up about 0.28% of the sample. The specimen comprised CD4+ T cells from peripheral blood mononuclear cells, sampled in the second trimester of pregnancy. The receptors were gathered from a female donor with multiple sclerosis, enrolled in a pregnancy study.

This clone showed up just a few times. DNA of the CDR3: TGTGCCAGCAGTTACTGGACAAAGCGAGGTACTGAAGCTTTCTTT. As protein: CASSYWTKRGTEAFF. This sequence joins TRBV6-5 and TRBJ1-1; the D gene is possibly TRBD1 (5 bases). The germline V gene encodes CDR1 MNHEY and CDR2 SVGAGI. The CDR3 extends over 15 amino acids. Trimming removed 1 base from V and 5 bases from J, with 14 bases in between.

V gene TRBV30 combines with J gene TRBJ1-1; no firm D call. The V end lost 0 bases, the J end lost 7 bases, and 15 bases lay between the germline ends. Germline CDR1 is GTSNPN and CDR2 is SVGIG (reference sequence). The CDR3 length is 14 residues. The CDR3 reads CAWSVRSNPYEAFF. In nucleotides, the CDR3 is TGTGCCTGGAGTGTACGGAGCAACCCGTATGAAGCTTTCTTT. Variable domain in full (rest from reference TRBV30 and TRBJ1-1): SQTIHQWPATLVQPVGSPLSLECTVEGTSNPNLYWYRQAAGRGLQLLFYSVGIGQISSEVPQNLSASRPQDRQFILSSKKLLLSDSGFYLCAWSVRSNPYEAFFGQGTRLTVV.

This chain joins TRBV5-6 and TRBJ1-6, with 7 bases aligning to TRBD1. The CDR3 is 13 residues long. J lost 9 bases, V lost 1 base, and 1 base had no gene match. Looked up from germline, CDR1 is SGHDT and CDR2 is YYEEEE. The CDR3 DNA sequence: TGTGCCAGCAGCTTGCAGGGGGGTTCACCCCTCCACTTT. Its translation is CASSLQGGSPLHF.

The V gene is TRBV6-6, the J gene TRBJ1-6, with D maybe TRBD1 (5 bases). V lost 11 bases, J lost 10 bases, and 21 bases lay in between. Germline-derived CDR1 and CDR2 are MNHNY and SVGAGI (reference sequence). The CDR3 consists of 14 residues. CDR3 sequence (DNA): TGTGCCGCCCATTTAATCCCCGGGGGGTCACCCCTCCACTTT. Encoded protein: CAAHLIPGGSPLHF.

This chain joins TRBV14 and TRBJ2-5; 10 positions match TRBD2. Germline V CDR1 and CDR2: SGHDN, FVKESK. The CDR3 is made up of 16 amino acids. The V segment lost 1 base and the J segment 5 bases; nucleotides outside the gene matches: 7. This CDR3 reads CASSQVQRGGRETQYF. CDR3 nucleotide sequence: TGTGCCAGCAGCCAAGTTCAGCGGGGGGGCCGGGAGACCCAGTACTTC. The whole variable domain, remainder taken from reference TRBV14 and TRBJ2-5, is EAGVTQFPSHSVIEKGQTVTLRCDPISGHDNLYWYRRVMGKEIKFLLHFVKESKQDESGMPNNRFLAERTGGTYSTLKVQPAELEDSGVYFCASSQVQRGGRETQYFGPGTRLLVL.

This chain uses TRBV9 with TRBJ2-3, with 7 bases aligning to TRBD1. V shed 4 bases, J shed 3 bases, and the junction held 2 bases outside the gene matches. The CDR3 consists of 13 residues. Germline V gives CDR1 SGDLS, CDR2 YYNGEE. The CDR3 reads CASSMTGTDTQYF. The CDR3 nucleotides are TGTGCCAGCAGCATGACAGGGACAGATACGCAGTATTTT. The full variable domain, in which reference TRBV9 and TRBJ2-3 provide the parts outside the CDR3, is DSGVTQTPKHLITATGQRVTLRCSPRSGDLSVYWYQQSLDQGLQFLIQYYNGEERAKGNILERFSAQQFPDLHSELNLSSLELGDSALYFCASSMTGTDTQYFGPGTRLTVL.

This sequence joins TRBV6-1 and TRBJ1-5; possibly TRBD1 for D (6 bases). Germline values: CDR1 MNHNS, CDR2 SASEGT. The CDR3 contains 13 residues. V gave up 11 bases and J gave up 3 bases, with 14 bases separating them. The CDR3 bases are TGTGCCGGGGGGGGGCAGAACAATCAGCCCCAGCATTTT. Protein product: CAGGGQNNQPQHF.

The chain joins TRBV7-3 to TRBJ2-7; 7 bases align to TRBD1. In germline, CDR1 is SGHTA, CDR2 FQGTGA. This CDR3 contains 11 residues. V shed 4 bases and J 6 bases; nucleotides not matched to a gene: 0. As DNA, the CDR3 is TGTGCCAGCAGCTCAGGGGGCGAGCAGTACTTC. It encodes CASSSGGEQYF. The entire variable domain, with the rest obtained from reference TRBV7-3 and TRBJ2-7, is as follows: GAGVSQTPSNKVTEKGKYVELRCDPISGHTALYWYRQSLGQGPEFLIYFQGTGAADDSGLPNDRFFAVRPEGSVSTLKIQRTERGDSAVYLCASSSGGEQYFGPGTRLTVT.

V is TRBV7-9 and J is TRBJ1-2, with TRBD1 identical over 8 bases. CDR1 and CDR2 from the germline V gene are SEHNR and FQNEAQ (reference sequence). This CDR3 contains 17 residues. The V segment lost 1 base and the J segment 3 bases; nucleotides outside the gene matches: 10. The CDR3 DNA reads TGTGCCAGCAGCTTAGGACCAAGGACAGGGAAGGACTATGGCTACACCTTC. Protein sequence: CASSLGPRTGKDYGYTF.

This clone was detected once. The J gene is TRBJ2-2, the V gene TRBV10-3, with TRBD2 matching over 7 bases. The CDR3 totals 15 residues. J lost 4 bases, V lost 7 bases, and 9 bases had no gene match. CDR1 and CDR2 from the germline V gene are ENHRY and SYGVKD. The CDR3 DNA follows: TGTGCCATCACCGTAACACCGGGGGGCACCGGGGAGCTGTTTTTT. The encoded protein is CAITVTPGGTGELFF.

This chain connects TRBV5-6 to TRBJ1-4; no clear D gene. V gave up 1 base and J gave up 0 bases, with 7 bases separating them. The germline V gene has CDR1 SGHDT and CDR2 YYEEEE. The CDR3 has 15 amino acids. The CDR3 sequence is CASSLWQTTNEKLFF. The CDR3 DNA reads TGTGCCAGCAGCTTGTGGCAGACAACTAATGAAAAACTGTTTTTT.

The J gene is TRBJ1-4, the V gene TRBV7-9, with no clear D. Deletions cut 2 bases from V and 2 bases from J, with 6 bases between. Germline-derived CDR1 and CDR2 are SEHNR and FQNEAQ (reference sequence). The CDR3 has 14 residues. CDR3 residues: CASSLRQTNEKLFF. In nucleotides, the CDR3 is TGTGCCAGCAGCTTACGCCAGACTAATGAAAAACTGTTTTTT.

As DNA, the CDR3 is TGCGCCAGCAGTTTAAGGGCGGCAGGGACCGGGGAGCTGTTTTTT. This gives the protein CASSLRAAGTGELFF. The rearrangement joins TRBV5-1 to TRBJ2-2, with D possibly TRBD1 on 5 matching bases. The CDR3 is 15 amino acids. V lost 5 bases to trimming and J lost 5 bases, with 16 bases between them. Germline V gene data show CDR1 as SGHRS and CDR2 as YFSETQ.

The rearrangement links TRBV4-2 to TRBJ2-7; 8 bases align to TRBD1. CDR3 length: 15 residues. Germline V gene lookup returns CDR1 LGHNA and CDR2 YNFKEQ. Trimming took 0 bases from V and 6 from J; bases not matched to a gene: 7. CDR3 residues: CASSQEAQGAREQYF. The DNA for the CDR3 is TGTGCCAGCAGCCAAGAGGCCCAGGGGGCTCGCGAGCAGTACTTC.

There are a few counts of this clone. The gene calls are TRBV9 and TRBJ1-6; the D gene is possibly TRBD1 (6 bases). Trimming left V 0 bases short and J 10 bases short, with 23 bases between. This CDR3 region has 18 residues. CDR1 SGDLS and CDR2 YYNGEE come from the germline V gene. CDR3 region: CASSVGIGDTGLGSPLHF. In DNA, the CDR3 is TGTGCCAGCAGCGTAGGAATAGGAGACACAGGGTTGGGATCACCCCTCCACTTT.

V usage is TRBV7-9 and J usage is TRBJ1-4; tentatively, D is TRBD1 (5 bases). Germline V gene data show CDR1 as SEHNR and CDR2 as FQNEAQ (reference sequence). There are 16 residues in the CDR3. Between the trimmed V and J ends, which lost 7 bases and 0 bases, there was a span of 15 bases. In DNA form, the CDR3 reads TGTGCCAGCAACCAGGAGGGACGCGCAACTAATGAAAAACTGTTTTTT. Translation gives CASNQEGRATNEKLFF.

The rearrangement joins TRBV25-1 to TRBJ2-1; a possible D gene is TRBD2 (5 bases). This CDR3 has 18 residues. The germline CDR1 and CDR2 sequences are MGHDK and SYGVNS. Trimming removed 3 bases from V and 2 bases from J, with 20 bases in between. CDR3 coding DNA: TGTGCCAGCAGTGATCGAGAGTTCGGTCCGGGAACCTACAATGAGCAGTTCTTC. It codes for CASSDREFGPGTYNEQFF.

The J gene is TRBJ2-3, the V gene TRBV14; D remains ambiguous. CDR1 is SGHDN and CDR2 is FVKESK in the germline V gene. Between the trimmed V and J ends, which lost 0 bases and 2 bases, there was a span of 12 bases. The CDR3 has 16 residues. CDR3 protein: CASSQDLRSNTDTQYF. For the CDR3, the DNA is TGTGCCAGCAGCCAAGATCTTCGGTCCAACACAGATACGCAGTATTTT.

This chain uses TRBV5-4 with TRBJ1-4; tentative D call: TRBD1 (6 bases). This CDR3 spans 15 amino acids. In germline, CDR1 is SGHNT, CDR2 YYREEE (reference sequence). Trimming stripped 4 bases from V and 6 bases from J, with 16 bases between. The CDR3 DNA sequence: TGTGCCAGCAGCGTTGGGACAACGGAGGATGAAAAACTGTTTTTT. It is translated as CASSVGTTEDEKLFF.

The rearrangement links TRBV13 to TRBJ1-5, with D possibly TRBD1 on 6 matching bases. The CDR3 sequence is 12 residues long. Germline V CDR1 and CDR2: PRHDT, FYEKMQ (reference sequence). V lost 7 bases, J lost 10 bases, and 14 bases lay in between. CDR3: CASNSLQGPQHF. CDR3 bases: TGTGCCAGCAACTCTTTACAGGGCCCCCAGCATTTT.

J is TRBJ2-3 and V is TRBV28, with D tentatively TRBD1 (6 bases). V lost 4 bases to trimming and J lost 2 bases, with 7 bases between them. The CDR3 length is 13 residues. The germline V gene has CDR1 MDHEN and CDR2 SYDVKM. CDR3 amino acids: CASSWDNTDTQYF. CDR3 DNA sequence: TGTGCCAGCAGTTGGGACAACACAGATACGCAGTATTTT.

CDR3 region: CASSQDLRLGYGYTF. In DNA form, the CDR3 reads TGTGCCAGCAGCCAAGATCTGAGGTTAGGCTATGGCTACACCTTC. The chain is built from TRBV14 and TRBJ1-2; no clear D. The CDR3 runs to 15 residues. Germline V gene sequence: CDR1 SGHDN, CDR2 FVKESK. V shed 0 bases and J shed 4 bases, with 12 bases lying between them.

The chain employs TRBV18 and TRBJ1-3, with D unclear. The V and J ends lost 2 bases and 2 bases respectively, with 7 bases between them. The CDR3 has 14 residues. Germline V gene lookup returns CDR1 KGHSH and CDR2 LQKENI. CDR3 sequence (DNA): TGTGCCAGCTCACCAACCGGGACTGGAAACACCATATATTTT. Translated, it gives CASSPTGTGNTIYF. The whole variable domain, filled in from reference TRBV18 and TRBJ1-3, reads NAGVMQNPRHLVRRRGQEARLRCSPMKGHSHVYWYRQLPEEGLKFMVYLQKENIIDESGMPKERFSAEFPKEGPSILRIQQVVRGDSAAYFCASSPTGTGNTIYFGEGSWLTVV.

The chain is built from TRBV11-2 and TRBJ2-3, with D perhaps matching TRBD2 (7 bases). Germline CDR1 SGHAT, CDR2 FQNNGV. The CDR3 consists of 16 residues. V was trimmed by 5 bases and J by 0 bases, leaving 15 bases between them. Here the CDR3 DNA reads TGTGCCAGCAGCCAGAGGGGGGGGTTTAGCACAGATACGCAGTATTTT. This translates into CASSQRGGFSTDTQYF.

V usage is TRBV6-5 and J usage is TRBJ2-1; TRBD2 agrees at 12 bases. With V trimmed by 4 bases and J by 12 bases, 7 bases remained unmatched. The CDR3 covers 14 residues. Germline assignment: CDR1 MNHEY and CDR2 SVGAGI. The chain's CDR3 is CASSFLAGGQGQFF. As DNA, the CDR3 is TGTGCCAGCAGTTTCCTAGCGGGGGGGCAGGGGCAGTTCTTC.

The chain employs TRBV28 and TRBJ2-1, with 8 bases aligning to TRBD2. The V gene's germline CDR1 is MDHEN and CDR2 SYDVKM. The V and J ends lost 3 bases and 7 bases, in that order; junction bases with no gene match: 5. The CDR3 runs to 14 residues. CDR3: CASSLASGWNEQFF. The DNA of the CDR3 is TGTGCCAGCAGTTTGGCTAGCGGGTGGAATGAGCAGTTCTTC.

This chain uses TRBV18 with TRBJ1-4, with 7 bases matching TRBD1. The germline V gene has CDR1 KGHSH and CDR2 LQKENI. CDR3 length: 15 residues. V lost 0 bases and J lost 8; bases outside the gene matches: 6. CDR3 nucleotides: TGTGCCAGCTCACCACCAAACAGGGGTGGGGAAAAACTGTTTTTT. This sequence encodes CASSPPNRGGEKLFF.

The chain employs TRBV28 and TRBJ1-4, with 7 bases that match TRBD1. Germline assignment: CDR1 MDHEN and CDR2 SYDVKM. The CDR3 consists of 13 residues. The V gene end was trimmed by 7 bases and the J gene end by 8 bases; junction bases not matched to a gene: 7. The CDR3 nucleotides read TGTGCCAGCAAGGACAGGTTCGACGAAAAACTGTTTTTT. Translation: CASKDRFDEKLFF.

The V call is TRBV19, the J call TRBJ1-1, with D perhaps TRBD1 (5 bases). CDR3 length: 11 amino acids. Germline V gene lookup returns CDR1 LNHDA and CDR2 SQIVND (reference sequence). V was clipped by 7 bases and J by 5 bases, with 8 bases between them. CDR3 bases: TGTGCCAGTACCCGGGGGACTGAAGCTTTCTTT. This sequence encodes CASTRGTEAFF.

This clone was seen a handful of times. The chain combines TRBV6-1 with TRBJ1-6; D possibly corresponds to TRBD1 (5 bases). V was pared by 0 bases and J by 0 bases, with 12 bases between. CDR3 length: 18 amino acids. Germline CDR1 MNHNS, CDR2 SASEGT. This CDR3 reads CASSEATGRSSYNSPLHF. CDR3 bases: TGTGCCAGCAGTGAAGCAACAGGCCGGAGCTCCTATAATTCACCCCTCCACTTT.

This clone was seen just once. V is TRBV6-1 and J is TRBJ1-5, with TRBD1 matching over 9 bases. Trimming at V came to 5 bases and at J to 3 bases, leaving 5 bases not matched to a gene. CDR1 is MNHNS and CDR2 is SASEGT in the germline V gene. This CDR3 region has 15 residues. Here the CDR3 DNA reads TGTGCCAGCAGTTGGACAGGGGCCTCCAATCAGCCCCAGCATTTT. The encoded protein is CASSWTGASNQPQHF.

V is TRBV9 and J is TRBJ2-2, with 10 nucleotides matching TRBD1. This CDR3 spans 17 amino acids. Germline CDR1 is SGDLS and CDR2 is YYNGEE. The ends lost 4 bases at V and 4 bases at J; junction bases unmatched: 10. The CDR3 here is CASSIISGTGATGELFF. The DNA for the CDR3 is TGTGCCAGCAGCATCATATCCGGGACAGGGGCCACCGGGGAGCTGTTTTTT.